These T cell receptor beta chains were read from a single sample in a study of tumor and adjacent non-tumor tissue in lung cancer. TCRdb reanalysed the multiplex PCR reads using MiXCR and keeps one entry per CDR3 protein. The sample lists over 110,000 distinct CDR3 sequences; roughly 66% were seen once. Sequencing was performed on lung tumor tissue. The origin of the receptors is a man between 60 and 70 years old with small cell lung cancer. Each CDR3 is given with its conserved first and last residue. The D gene is left open where the match is weak. The size field is filled for only some rows; it gives once, few, many or a size class.

d_call	j_call	clone_size	v_call	cdr3_aa	cdr3_nt
NA	TRBJ2-7	NA	TRBV29-1	CSVVAGISYEQNF	TGCAGCGTTGTAGCTGGGATCTCCTACGAGCAAAACTTC
TRBD1	TRBJ1-6	NA	TRBV11-3	CASSQHRDRASTRTISPLHF	TGTGCCAGCAGCCAGCACCGGGACAGGGCCTCCACTCGAACAATTTCACCCCTCCATTTT
TRBD1	TRBJ1-2	few	TRBV20-1	CSASKPGGTIYGYTF	TGCAGTGCTAGCAAACCAGGGGGCACTATCTATGGCTACACCTTC
NA	TRBJ2-2	many	TRBV4-1	CASSSADSNTGELFF	TGCGCCAGCAGCTCAGCGGACTCGAACACCGGGGAGCTGTTTTTT
TRBD1	TRBJ2-2	medium-sized	TRBV29-1	CSVSGGGNTGELFF	TGCAGCGTCTCAGGGGGCGGCAACACCGGGGAGCTGTTTTTT
TRBD2	TRBJ2-5	NA	TRBV12-3/TRBV12-4	CASSFGGRTQETQYF	TGTGCCAGCAGTTTCGGCGGGAGGACCCAAGAGACCCAGTACTTC
NA	TRBJ2-5	NA	TRBV28	CASRWLGPRRNQYF	TGTGCCAGCAGATGGCTGGGCCCCCGAAGGAACCAGTACTTC
TRBD1	TRBJ2-1	NA	TRBV29-1	CSVEGTGVNEQFF	TGCAGCGTTGAAGGGACAGGGGTCAATGAGCAGTTCTTC
NA	TRBJ2-2	few	TRBV6-6	CASRTSNTGELFF	TGTGCCAGCAGGACGAGTAACACCGGGGAGCTGTTTTTT
TRBD2	TRBJ2-1	few	TRBV10-2	CASSESPGLAGGGEQFF	TGCGCCAGCAGTGAGTCTCCCGGACTAGCGGGAGGGGGTGAGCAGTTCTTC
TRBD2	TRBJ2-1	NA	TRBV29-1	CGVDLTGGRNEQFF	TGCGGCGTGGATCTAACGGGAGGGCGAAATGAGCAGTTCTTC